This is a list of T cell receptor beta chains from one sample in a study of blood T cell repertoires in COVID-19. The repertoire was sequenced with immunoSEQ multiplex PCR; TCRdb's copy has only in-frame clones and lacks some. The sample carries fewer than 350,000 clones, around four fifths recorded once. Sample: peripheral blood. The receptors derive from a woman aged 50 to 65 with active or convalescent COVID-19. The CDR3 runs from the conserved cysteine through the conserved F or W. Fields, in order: CDR3 protein, CDR3 DNA, J gene, V gene, clone size, D gene. D genes are given only for firm matches. Where a row states a size, it is once, few, many or the class of an expanded clone; other rows omit it.

CDR3: CASSPQFTEAFF
DNA: TGTGCCAGCAGCCCCCAGTTCACTGAAGCTTTCTTT
J: TRBJ1-1
V: TRBV7-2
size: -
D: -

CDR3: CASSFRPGGGYTF
DNA: TGTGCCAGCAGTTTTAGGCCGGGCGGGGGCTACACCTTC
J: TRBJ1-2
V: TRBV12-3/TRBV12-4
size: few
D: -

CDR3: CASSQTPTSNEQFF
DNA: TGCGCCAGCAGCCAAACCCCGACTAGCAATGAGCAGTTCTTC
J: TRBJ2-1
V: TRBV5-1
size: -
D: -

CDR3: CASSLQLTGGLTDTQYF
DNA: TGTGCCAGCAGCCTCCAGCTCACAGGGGGCCTCACAGATACGCAGTATTTT
J: TRBJ2-3
V: TRBV28
size: -
D: TRBD1

CDR3: CASSFSYGRQTQYF
DNA: TGTGCCAGCAGTTTCTCATACGGGAGACAGACCCAGTACTTC
J: TRBJ2-5
V: TRBV28
size: -
D: -

CDR3: CASSPRTGYMNTEAFF
DNA: TGTGCCAGCTCACCCAGGACAGGGTACATGAACACTGAAGCTTTCTTT
J: TRBJ1-1
V: TRBV18
size: -
D: TRBD1

CDR3: CASMIGTGYGGYTF
DNA: TGTGCCAGTATGATCGGGACAGGGTACGGCGGCTACACCTTC
J: TRBJ1-2
V: TRBV19
size: -
D: TRBD1

CDR3: CASSLVAGRMGQETQYF
DNA: TGTGCCAGCAGTTTGGTAGCGGGAAGGATGGGTCAAGAGACCCAGTACTTC
J: TRBJ2-5
V: TRBV28
size: -
D: TRBD2

CDR3: CASSDGRAVEQFF
DNA: TGTGCCAGCAGTGACGGCAGGGCGGTTGAGCAGTTCTTC
J: TRBJ2-1
V: TRBV6-4
size: -
D: -

CDR3: CASKGTGDRPQHF
DNA: TGTGCCAGCAAAGGGACAGGGGACCGGCCCCAGCATTTT
J: TRBJ1-5
V: TRBV12-3/TRBV12-4
size: -
D: TRBD1

CDR3: CASSQRTTQETQYF
DNA: TGTGCCAGCAGCCAAAGGACAACCCAAGAGACCCAGTACTTC
J: TRBJ2-5
V: TRBV14
size: -
D: -

CDR3: CASSLSTRESGELFF
DNA: TGTGCCAGCAGCTTAAGCACGAGGGAAAGCGGGGAGCTGTTTTTT
J: TRBJ2-2
V: TRBV7-6
size: -
D: -

CDR3: CASSPRTGSYGYTF
DNA: TGTGCCAGCAGTCCGCGGACAGGGAGCTATGGCTACACCTTC
J: TRBJ1-2
V: TRBV28
size: -
D: TRBD1

CDR3: CASSPWTGGEAFF
DNA: TGTGCCAGCAGTCCCTGGACAGGCGGTGAAGCTTTCTTT
J: TRBJ1-1
V: TRBV12-3/TRBV12-4
size: -
D: TRBD1

CDR3: CASSQNRGEDTQYF
DNA: TGTGCCAGCAGTCAAAACAGGGGTGAAGATACGCAGTATTTT
J: TRBJ2-3
V: TRBV27
size: -
D: TRBD1

CDR3: CASSSFNRPAYGYTF
DNA: TGTGCCAGCAGCTCGTTCAACAGACCGGCCTATGGCTACACCTTC
J: TRBJ1-2
V: TRBV7-9
size: -
D: -

CDR3: CASSLLAGAGDTQYF
DNA: TGCGCCAGCAGCTTACTAGCGGGAGCGGGAGATACGCAGTATTTT
J: TRBJ2-3
V: TRBV5-1
size: -
D: TRBD2

CDR3: CASSKEVAGLGNEQFF
DNA: TGTGCCAGTAGTAAGGAGGTAGCGGGATTAGGCAATGAGCAGTTCTTC
J: TRBJ2-1
V: TRBV19
size: -
D: TRBD2

CDR3: CASSPRANSPLHF
DNA: TGTGCCAGCAGCCCCAGGGCGAATTCACCCCTCCACTTT
J: TRBJ1-6
V: TRBV7-9
size: -
D: -

CDR3: CASSLQGVSEAFF
DNA: TGCGCCAGCAGCTTGCAGGGGGTTTCTGAAGCTTTCTTT
J: TRBJ1-1
V: TRBV5-1
size: -
D: TRBD1

CDR3: CASSPGLAGGHTGELFF
DNA: TGTGCCAGCTCACCAGGACTAGCGGGAGGACACACCGGGGAGCTGTTTTTT
J: TRBJ2-2
V: TRBV18
size: -
D: TRBD2

CDR3: CASSLAAAAVHEQYF
DNA: TGTGCCAGCAGCTTAGCGGCAGCGGCGGTCCACGAGCAGTACTTC
J: TRBJ2-7
V: TRBV7-2
size: -
D: -

CDR3: CASSSQTRTGGYGYTF
DNA: TGTGCCAGCAGCTCTCAGACGAGGACAGGAGGGTATGGCTACACCTTC
J: TRBJ1-2
V: TRBV13
size: -
D: TRBD1

CDR3: CASSQGLGQMNTEAFF
DNA: TGCGCCAGCAGCCAAGGTTTGGGACAGATGAACACTGAAGCTTTCTTT
J: TRBJ1-1
V: TRBV4-1
size: -
D: TRBD1

CDR3: CASSTGLAYNEQFF
DNA: TGTGCCAGCAGCACCGGACTAGCTTACAATGAGCAGTTCTTC
J: TRBJ2-1
V: TRBV7-2
size: once
D: TRBD2

CDR3: CASRPKAGYTDTQYF
DNA: TGTGCCAGCAGACCTAAAGCGGGATACACAGATACGCAGTATTTT
J: TRBJ2-3
V: TRBV5-6
size: -
D: TRBD2

CDR3: CASSTLQGSYEQYF
DNA: TGTGCCAGCAGCACCCTACAGGGTTCCTACGAGCAGTACTTC
J: TRBJ2-7
V: TRBV7-9
size: -
D: -

CDR3: CASSLDAGDSPLHF
DNA: TGCGCCAGCAGCTTGGACGCAGGGGATTCACCCCTCCACTTT
J: TRBJ1-6
V: TRBV5-1
size: few
D: -

CDR3: CASSPRGADSYNSPLHF
DNA: TGTGCCAGCAGCCCTCGGGGGGCGGACTCCTATAATTCACCCCTCCACTTT
J: TRBJ1-6
V: TRBV28
size: -
D: -

CDR3: CASSPVRTSGAYNEQFF
DNA: TGTGCCAGCAGCCCCGTTCGGACTAGCGGGGCTTACAATGAGCAGTTCTTC
J: TRBJ2-1
V: TRBV4-2
size: -
D: TRBD2

CDR3: CASSFDGGRAGNEQFF
DNA: TGTGCCAGCAGCTTCGATGGCGGGAGGGCCGGCAATGAGCAGTTCTTC
J: TRBJ2-1
V: TRBV11-3
size: -
D: TRBD2

CDR3: CASTRRGAGGPREKLFF
DNA: TGCGCCAGCACCCGACGCGGGGCAGGGGGGCCCCGAGAAAAACTGTTTTTT
J: TRBJ1-4
V: TRBV10-1
size: -
D: TRBD1

CDR3: CASSLSGRRGTNNEQFF
DNA: TGTGCCAGCAGCTTAAGCGGCAGAAGGGGGACAAACAATGAGCAGTTCTTC
J: TRBJ2-1
V: TRBV7-6
size: -
D: -

CDR3: CASSQEAFMNTEAFF
DNA: TGTGCCAGCAGCCAAGAAGCGTTTATGAACACTGAAGCTTTCTTT
J: TRBJ1-1
V: TRBV4-2
size: -
D: -

CDR3: CASSLVGGTGELFF
DNA: TGTGCCAGCAGCTTAGTTGGCGGCACCGGGGAGCTGTTTTTT
J: TRBJ2-2
V: TRBV7-9
size: -
D: -

CDR3: CASSNGQGAPYGYTF
DNA: TGTGCCAGCAGCAACGGACAGGGGGCCCCCTATGGCTACACCTTC
J: TRBJ1-2
V: TRBV5-4
size: -
D: TRBD1

CDR3: CASSLYRSYNEQFF
DNA: TGTGCCAGCAGCCTCTATCGGTCTTACAATGAGCAGTTCTTC
J: TRBJ2-1
V: TRBV14
size: -
D: -

CDR3: CASSLPGQNYEQYF
DNA: TGCGCCAGCAGCTTGCCTGGACAGAACTACGAGCAGTACTTC
J: TRBJ2-7
V: TRBV5-1
size: few
D: -

CDR3: CASSPPTLHEGLYEQYF
DNA: TGTGCCAGCTCACCACCGACTCTCCACGAGGGTCTCTACGAGCAGTACTTC
J: TRBJ2-7
V: TRBV18
size: -
D: -

CDR3: CASSYVPGELLTEAFF
DNA: TGTGCCAGCAGTTACGTCCCGGGGGAATTACTCACTGAAGCTTTCTTT
J: TRBJ1-1
V: TRBV6-2/TRBV6-3
size: -
D: -

CDR3: CASSELQGVSSYNEQFF
DNA: TGCGCCAGCAGTGAGTTACAGGGGGTTAGCTCCTACAATGAGCAGTTCTTC
J: TRBJ2-1
V: TRBV10-1
size: -
D: TRBD1

CDR3: CASSLLGAAFF
DNA: TGTGCCAGCAGCCTTTTGGGGGCGGCTTTCTTT
J: TRBJ1-1
V: TRBV6-5
size: -
D: -

CDR3: CASSLRLAVYNEQFF
DNA: TGTGCCAGCAGCTTACGTCTAGCGGTCTACAATGAGCAGTTCTTC
J: TRBJ2-1
V: TRBV7-3
size: -
D: TRBD2

CDR3: CASSYYNRGSYNEQFF
DNA: TGTGCCAGCAGTTACTACAACAGGGGTTCCTACAATGAGCAGTTCTTC
J: TRBJ2-1
V: TRBV6-5
size: -
D: TRBD1

CDR3: CASSEAHLRGAYEQYF
DNA: TGTGCCAGCAGTGAAGCGCATCTCAGGGGGGCGTACGAGCAGTACTTC
J: TRBJ2-7
V: TRBV2
size: few
D: -

CDR3: CASSLGVRGDYGYTF
DNA: TGTGCCAGCAGCTTAGGTGTCAGGGGGGACTATGGCTACACCTTC
J: TRBJ1-2
V: TRBV7-8
size: -
D: TRBD1

CDR3: CSARRYGYTF
DNA: TGCAGTGCTAGACGGTATGGCTACACCTTC
J: TRBJ1-2
V: TRBV20-1
size: -
D: -

CDR3: CASSDFGGEPGNTIYF
DNA: TGTGCCAGCAGCGATTTTGGGGGGGAGCCTGGAAACACCATATATTTT
J: TRBJ1-3
V: TRBV3-1/TRBV3-2
size: -
D: -

CDR3: CASRLAFKRREAKRAQYF
DNA: TGTGCAAGCCGCTTAGCTTTTAAGAGGCGAGAGGCAAAGCGGGCGCAGTATTTT
J: TRBJ2-3
V: TRBV12-2
size: once
D: -

CDR3: CASSRGYEQYF
DNA: TGTGCCAGCAGCAGGGGTTACGAGCAGTACTTC
J: TRBJ2-7
V: TRBV12-3/TRBV12-4
size: -
D: -